This passage covers 10 T cell receptor beta chains from one sample sequenced in a study of spatial heterogeneity in lung cancer. TCRdb reanalysed the 5' RACE reads using MiXCR and keeps one entry per CDR3 protein. The data show approximately 110,000 distinct CDR3 sequences, 10% to 12% seen once. The time point here: blood at routine non-recurrence follow-up after resection. Sequencing was performed on PBMCs, taken at follow-up. The receptors stem from a female donor with early-stage non-small cell lung cancer.

This clonotype has just a few counts. The chain is built from TRBV7-9 and TRBJ1-2, with 8 bases that match TRBD1. J lost 8 bases, V lost 5 bases, and 7 bases had no gene match. Per the germline V gene, CDR1 is SEHNR and CDR2 is FQNEAQ (reference sequence). The CDR3 is 13 amino acids. CDR3 loop: CASSRTGNIGYTF. In nucleotides, the CDR3 is TGTGCCAGCAGCCGGACAGGGAACATCGGCTACACCTTC.

V usage is TRBV6-2 or TRBV6-3 and J usage is TRBJ1-4; D is ambiguous. CDR1 is MNHEY and CDR2 is SVGEGT in the germline V gene. There are 15 residues in the CDR3. V dropped 7 bases and J dropped 9 bases, with 21 bases sitting between them. The CDR3 DNA is TGTGCCAGCACCCCCCGGGAACCCCTTCTGCAAAAACTGTTTTTT. It encodes CASTPREPLLQKLFF.

J is TRBJ2-7 and V is TRBV27, with 10 bases aligning to TRBD2. Looked up from germline, CDR1 is MNHEY and CDR2 is SMNVEV (reference sequence). V was pared by 1 base and J by 6 bases, with 9 bases of the junction left unmatched. The CDR3 has 16 amino acids. This chain's CDR3 is CASSLYLSSGSGEQYF. The CDR3 region has the DNA TGTGCCAGCAGTTTATACCTGTCTAGCGGGAGCGGCGAGCAGTACTTC.

This clonotype showed up many times. The chain carries TRBV12-3 or TRBV12-4 and TRBJ1-1; no reliable D call. V was shortened by 3 bases and J by 7 bases, with 6 bases between the two germline ends. The CDR3 totals 11 residues. The CDR3: CASSFAGEAFF. The CDR3 DNA is TGTGCCAGCAGTTTTGCAGGTGAAGCTTTCTTT.

This clonotype was counted a few times. J is TRBJ2-7 and V is TRBV12-3 or TRBV12-4; TRBD2 matches 7 bases. The CDR3 contains 15 residues. J lost 3 bases, V lost 3 bases, and 8 bases had no gene match. CDR3 sequence: CASSLGSGMDYEQYV. In nucleotides, the CDR3 is TGTGCCAGCAGTTTGGGGAGCGGGATGGACTACGAGCAGTACGTC.

This clonotype has a handful of counts. The rearrangement links TRBV11-3 to TRBJ2-5; 14 bases line up with TRBD2. Trimming at V came to 6 bases and at J to 5 bases, leaving 5 bases not matched to a gene. Germline V gives CDR1 SGHNT, CDR2 YENEEA. This CDR3 contains 15 residues. For the CDR3, the DNA is TGTGCCAGCAGGACTAGCGGGAGGGCCTGGGAGACCCAGTACTTC. Translated, it gives CASRTSGRAWETQYF.

This clonotype was recorded many times. The chain joins TRBV27 to TRBJ2-7; 7 nucleotides agree with TRBD1. Germline-derived CDR1 and CDR2 are MNHEY and SMNVEV (reference sequence). The CDR3 runs 14 residues. V lost 5 bases to trimming and J lost 3 bases; unmatched junction nucleotides: 7. CDR3 loop: CASSTQRQGYEQYF. Written as DNA, the CDR3 is TGTGCCAGCAGTACCCAGAGACAGGGCTACGAGCAGTACTTC.

This clonotype was recorded many times. The V call is TRBV4-2, the J call TRBJ2-3; D might be TRBD1 or TRBD2, each matching 5 bases. V lost 1 base and J lost 3, with 17 bases in between. CDR1 is LGHNA and CDR2 is YNFKEQ in the germline V gene. The CDR3 totals 17 residues. The CDR3 is CASSQAKGPTGTDTQYF. CDR3 sequence (DNA): TGTGCCAGCAGCCAAGCTAAGGGACCGACGGGAACAGATACGCAGTATTTT.

This clonotype was found many times. The CDR3 spells CATLIGGGGAQETQYF. The CDR3 DNA is TGTGCCACACTAATTGGCGGCGGAGGAGCCCAAGAGACCCAGTACTTC. The chain employs TRBV28 and TRBJ2-5, with D tentatively TRBD2 (5 bases). The CDR3 covers 16 residues. Germline V gene data show CDR1 as MDHEN and CDR2 as SYDVKM. Trimming removed 10 bases at V and 1 base at J, with 22 bases between.

The V call is TRBV7-6, the J call TRBJ2-6, with D tentatively TRBD2 (5 bases). The CDR3 is 15 amino acids. V was trimmed by 2 bases and J by 2 bases, leaving 7 bases between them. Germline CDR1 SGHVS, CDR2 FNYEAQ. CDR3 bases: TGTGCCAGCAGCTTAAGAGCGGCTGGGGCCAACGTCCTGACTTTC. It translates to CASSLRAAGANVLTF.